The next 23 T cell receptor beta chains were all read from a single sample in a study of low-dose radiotherapy and immunotherapy resistance in tumors. The sample's time point: after trial treatment. Treatment described: LDRT plus nivolumab, ipilimumab, low-dose cyclophosphamide and aspirin (RACIN trial). Primers targeting TRAV and TRBV primed first-strand cDNA, covering alpha and beta chains. TCRs underwent roughly 19 PCR cycles of amplification with a constant-region primer and V-primer adapter. TCRdb recomputed calls from the reads with MiXCR, one row per CDR3 protein. The table lists more than 90,000 distinct CDR3 sequences, less than 25% of them singletons. Specimen: PBMCs, collected after low-dose radiotherapy plus immunotherapy. The receptor set was obtained from a male donor with prostate cancer.

This clonotype was detected ten times or more. As DNA, the CDR3 is TGTGCCAGCAGTTCGGGCTACGGGGTGATGGACACCGGGGAGCTGTTTTTT. Residues: CASSSGYGVMDTGELFF. This chain links TRBV25-1 with TRBJ2-2; the D gene is possibly TRBD2 (5 bases). The CDR3 spans 17 residues. Germline values: CDR1 MGHDK, CDR2 SYGVNS. V was cut by 5 bases and J by 3 bases, with 19 bases left in between.

This clonotype occurred many times. V gene TRBV2 combines with J gene TRBJ1-1; D might be TRBD1 (5 bases). Trimming cost V 7 bases and J 1 base, with 19 bases left between them. This CDR3 has 16 residues. Germline loops: CDR1 SNHLY, CDR2 FYNNEI. CDR3 in amino acids: CASKTSAGARNTEAFF. CDR3 DNA: TGTGCCAGCAAAACTTCTGCCGGGGCCAGGAACACTGAAGCTTTCTTT.

The V call is TRBV9, the J call TRBJ2-6, with 8 positions matching TRBD2. The CDR3 contains 20 residues. Germline assignment: CDR1 SGDLS and CDR2 YYNGEE. J lost 0 bases, V lost 1 base, and 12 bases had no gene match. CDR3 coding DNA: TGTGCCAGCAGCGTAACCAACGTCGAGCGGGAGACCTCTGGGGCCAACGTCCTGACTTTC. Translating gives CASSVTNVERETSGANVLTF.

This chain links TRBV6-4 with TRBJ2-1; possible D gene TRBD2, 6 bases. CDR3 size: 15 residues. CDR1 and CDR2 from the germline V gene are MRHNA and SNTAGT. V shed 6 bases and J shed 7 bases, with 19 bases lying between them. CDR3 residues: CASSPGMAGRNEQFF. The CDR3 nucleotides are TGTGCCAGCAGCCCCGGTATGGCAGGGAGGAATGAGCAGTTCTTC.

This clonotype showed up many times. The gene calls are TRBV12-3 or TRBV12-4 and TRBJ2-7; D call uncertain. The CDR3 runs 13 residues. Trimming took 7 bases from V and 2 from J, leaving 12 bases between them. In DNA form, the CDR3 reads TGTGCCAGCACCTGGGCCGGCGCCTACGAGCAGTACTTC. This translates into CASTWAGAYEQYF.

About this clonotype: With a far larger clone one base away, a read error is the likely cause. The V gene is TRBV10-3, the J gene TRBJ1-2; D remains ambiguous. This CDR3 has 12 residues. V shed 5 bases and J shed 8 bases, with 12 bases lying between them. Per germline, CDR1 ENHRY and CDR2 SYGVKD. For the CDR3, the DNA is TGTGCCATCAGTCACCGGACCGGAGGCTACACCTTC. It is translated as CAISHRTGGYTF.

The chain carries TRBV19 and TRBJ2-2, with TRBD1 matching over 8 bases. Germline CDR1 is LNHDA and CDR2 is SQIVND (reference sequence). The CDR3 has 14 amino acids. Trimming at V came to 3 bases and at J to 4 bases, leaving 1 base not matched to a gene. For the CDR3, the DNA is TGTGCCAGTAGTATCAGGGGGCCCACCGGGGAGCTGTTTTTT. Translated, it gives CASSIRGPTGELFF.

This clonotype was observed at least ten times. V and J are TRBV3-1 and TRBJ2-2; D possibly corresponds to TRBD2 (5 bases). The V end lost 7 bases, the J end lost 5 bases, and 14 bases lay between the germline ends. CDR1 and CDR2 from the germline V gene are LGHDT and YNNKEL (reference sequence). The CDR3 has 14 residues. This CDR3 reads CASTPSRRTGELFF. Here the CDR3 DNA reads TGTGCCAGCACCCCCTCCCGGAGGACCGGGGAGCTGTTTTTT.

This clonotype was found many times. The chain recombines TRBV12-3 or TRBV12-4 with TRBJ1-2; D unresolved. V was shortened by 4 bases and J by 4 bases, with 7 bases between the two germline ends. This CDR3 is built from 12 residues. For the CDR3, the DNA is TGTGCCAGCAGTTGGGCAGTCTATGGCTACACCTTC. It is translated as CASSWAVYGYTF.

There are a few counts of this clonotype. V is TRBV3-1 and J is TRBJ1-5; TRBD1 might be the D (6 bases). The V gene lost 4 bases and the J gene lost 5 bases, with 12 bases spanning the gap. Germline assignment: CDR1 LGHDT and CDR2 YNNKEL (reference sequence). The CDR3 sequence is 14 residues long. The CDR3 loop reads CASSLYREDQPQHF. The DNA of the CDR3 is TGTGCCAGCAGCCTCTACAGGGAGGATCAGCCCCAGCATTTT.

This clonotype was seen repeatedly, ten times or more. V gene TRBV4-2 combines with J gene TRBJ2-7; TRBD1 matches at 7 bases. The CDR3 contains 15 residues. The J segment lost 0 bases and the V segment lost 1 base, leaving 3 bases of the junction unmatched. CDR1 and CDR2 from the germline V gene are LGHNA and YNFKEQ. The DNA for the CDR3 is TGTGCCAGCAGCCAAGGACAGGGAAGCTCCTACGAGCAGTACTTC. Residues: CASSQGQGSSYEQYF.

This clonotype was recorded at least ten times. The gene calls are TRBV9 and TRBJ2-2; tentative D call: TRBD1 (5 bases). The CDR3 is 15 residues long. The V end lost 0 bases, the J end lost 1 base, and 7 bases lay between the germline ends. Looked up from germline, CDR1 is SGDLS and CDR2 is YYNGEE. The CDR3 DNA is TGTGCCAGCAGCGTAGGGACACGGAACACCGGGGAGCTGTTTTTT. Translating gives CASSVGTRNTGELFF.

In this sample, this clonotype turned up many times. The CDR3, as DNA: TGTGCCAGCAGCACCGCAGGGAGTGGGGCCAACGTCCTGACTTTC. This codes for CASSTAGSGANVLTF. The chain combines TRBV7-8 with TRBJ2-6; D may match TRBD1 or TRBD2 (5 bases each). The V end lost 5 bases, the J end lost 3 bases, and 11 bases lay between the germline ends. The CDR3 loop spans 15 amino acids. Looked up from germline, CDR1 is SGHVS and CDR2 is FQNEAQ.

The sample holds many counts of this clonotype. The V gene is TRBV7-6, the J gene TRBJ2-6; 7 nucleotides match TRBD1. The CDR3 is 13 residues long. The germline V gene has CDR1 SGHVS and CDR2 FNYEAQ. The ends lost 1 base at V and 15 bases at J; junction bases unmatched: 6. CDR3: CASSLGQGRGLTF. DNA for the CDR3: TGTGCCAGCAGCTTAGGACAGGGTCGGGGCCTGACTTTC.

This clonotype was found a few times. DNA for the CDR3: TGTGCCAGCCAACAAGGGGGCACAGATACGCAGTATTTT. It translates to CASQQGGTDTQYF. The chain recombines TRBV7-3 with TRBJ2-3; perhaps TRBD1 as D (5 bases). Trimming shortened V by 8 bases and J by 1 base, and 10 bases separated the two germline ends. This CDR3 spans 13 amino acids. The germline V gene encodes CDR1 SGHTA and CDR2 FQGTGA.

This clonotype was counted at least ten times. The rearrangement joins TRBV11-2 to TRBJ2-7, with D unclear. Per germline, CDR1 SGHAT and CDR2 FQNNGV. The CDR3 extends over 14 amino acids. The V and J ends lost 2 bases and 4 bases respectively, with 12 bases between them. The CDR3 region has the DNA TGTGCCAGCAGCTTATTATCTGGAAGGTACGAGCAGTACTTC. Its translation is CASSLLSGRYEQYF.

In this sample, this clonotype turned up many times. CDR3 region: CASSLSGDSYEQYF. Written as DNA, the CDR3 is TGTGCCAGTAGTCTCTCGGGGGACTCCTACGAGCAGTACTTC. The J gene is TRBJ2-7, the V gene TRBV19; weak D call: TRBD2 (6 bases). V lost 5 bases to trimming and J lost 0 bases, with 11 bases between them. The CDR3 length is 14 residues. Germline CDR1 is LNHDA and CDR2 is SQIVND (reference sequence).

This clonotype appeared many times. CDR3 bases: TGTGCCAGCAGCTTGGGGTTAACAGGGCCTTCACCCCTCCACTTT. This encodes CASSLGLTGPSPLHF. V gene TRBV5-4 combines with J gene TRBJ1-6; a possible D gene is TRBD1 (6 bases). Trimming removed 0 bases at V and 9 bases at J, with 13 bases between. The CDR3 is 15 amino acids. Germline V lookup: CDR1 SGHNT, CDR2 YYREEE (reference sequence).

J is TRBJ2-3 and V is TRBV6-2 or TRBV6-3; TRBD1 aligns across 10 bases. V shed 8 bases and J 5 bases; nucleotides not matched to a gene: 7. Germline V lookup: CDR1 MNHEY, CDR2 SVGEGT. The CDR3 consists of 14 residues. This CDR3 reads CASEDRGQGDTQYF. The CDR3 DNA is TGTGCCAGCGAAGACAGGGGGCAGGGAGATACGCAGTATTTT.

The chain couples TRBV5-1 to TRBJ1-6, with D maybe TRBD1 (5 bases). Germline CDR1 reads SGHRS; CDR2 reads YFSETQ. The length of the CDR3 is 14 residues. Trimming shortened V by 0 bases and J by 7 bases, and 8 bases separated the two germline ends. CDR3 in amino acids: CASSLVGENSPLHF. The CDR3 bases are TGCGCCAGCAGCTTGGTGGGGGAGAATTCACCCCTCCACTTT.

The V gene is TRBV5-5, the J gene TRBJ1-1, with D tentatively TRBD1 (5 bases). CDR3 length: 13 amino acids. CDR1 and CDR2 (germline): SGHKS, YYEKEE (reference sequence). Trimming stripped 0 bases from V and 6 bases from J, with 9 bases between. CDR3: CASSLVLGAEAFF. CDR3 bases: TGTGCCAGCAGCTTGGTATTGGGGGCTGAAGCTTTCTTT.

This clonotype was detected many times. J is TRBJ2-5 and V is TRBV19, with TRBD2 matching 7 bases. CDR1 is LNHDA, CDR2 SQIVND, per germline (reference sequence). V gave up 10 bases and J gave up 2 bases; unmatched junction bases: 13. The CDR3 is 15 amino acids. As DNA, the CDR3 is TGTGCCACTTCCCCGTGGGGGGGTGGGCAAGAGACCCAGTACTTC. It is translated as CATSPWGGGQETQYF.

This clonotype was counted at least ten times. This chain joins TRBV7-2 and TRBJ1-6, with D maybe TRBD1 (6 bases). V was trimmed by 5 bases and J by 6 bases, leaving 14 bases between them. The germline CDR1 and CDR2 sequences are SGHTA and FQGNSA. CDR3 length equals 15 residues. The CDR3: CASSPKTGFNSPLHF. In nucleotides, the CDR3 is TGTGCCAGCAGCCCCAAAACAGGGTTTAATTCACCCCTCCACTTT.